This T cell receptor (beta chain) is from a study of cytomegalovirus exposure and HLA in healthy donors. Points from the study as a whole: Subsequent analysis showed first-cohort TCR clusters tending to co-occur in approximately 120 validation repertoires. Most TCR sequences showed up rarely, but some public TCRs showed up in many donors. In vitro experiments confirmed that a few CMV-associated chains were specific for CMV antigens.

A remark on this clone: The target antigen is unknown.

The donors were in the approximately 120-subject validation cohort, distinct from the 666-subject first cohort. Clones were sequenced by immunoSEQ multiplex PCR, and TCRdb holds only the in-frame ones, with some missing. This sample has roughly 310,000 clones, with approximately 88% found just once. V gave up 3 bases and J gave up 8 bases; unmatched junction bases: 9. This CDR3 region has 14 residues. CDR1 SGHTA and CDR2 FQGNSA come from the germline V gene. The rearrangement joins TRBV7-2 to TRBJ1-2, with 7 bases that match TRBD1. The source of this sequence is a man aged 25 to 40 in good health and CMV-seronegative. Source material: PBMCs. For the CDR3, the DNA is TGTGCCAGCAGCTTCTCCGGGACAGCTATGGGCTACACCTTC. It codes for CASSFSGTAMGYTF.